This is a list of T cell receptor beta chains from one sample in a study of cytomegalovirus exposure and HLA in healthy donors. Here immunoSEQ multiplex PCR was the method, and the copy in TCRdb shows in-frame clones only, minus some. The sample records 100,000 to 150,000 clones, approximately 77% being singletons. Specimen: PBMCs. Every receptor here comes from a woman aged 55 to 70 in good health and CMV-seronegative. Each CDR3 is given with its conserved first and last residue. The D gene is left open where the match is weak. Size values are once, few and many counts, or a class for expanded clones, and some rows have none.

.,TRBJ2-1,TRBV28,TRBD2,TGTGCCAGCATAGCGGGGAAATCCTACAATGAGCAGTTCTTC,CASIAGKSYNEQFF
.,TRBJ1-1,TRBV18,TRBD1,TGTGCCAGCTCACCGACAGGGGCGGCTTTCTTT,CASSPTGAAFF
.,TRBJ2-3,TRBV18,.,TGTGCCAGCTCACCATCAATCCTAACCGCTGGCACAGATACGCAGTATTTT,CASSPSILTAGTDTQYF
.,TRBJ2-2,TRBV5-1,TRBD2,TGCGCCAGCGGCGCCAGCGGGGGAAACACCGGGGAGCTGTTTTTT,CASGASGGNTGELFF
.,TRBJ1-4,TRBV5-4,.,TGTGCCAGCAGCTTGGCCCCACACGAAAAACTGTTTTTT,CASSLAPHEKLFF
.,TRBJ2-5,TRBV18,TRBD1,TGTGCCAGCTCAGGGACAGGGACGTACCAAGAGACCCAGTACTTC,CASSGTGTYQETQYF
.,TRBJ1-6,TRBV2,.,TGTGCCAGCAGTGAAGCCGCAGGCGTTGGATCACCCCTCCACTTT,CASSEAAGVGSPLHF
.,TRBJ2-1,TRBV5-1,TRBD2,TGCGCCAGCAGCTTCCTCCTAGCGGGAGGGGGTGGTGAGCAGTTCTTC,CASSFLLAGGGGEQFF
.,TRBJ2-1,TRBV19,TRBD2,TGTGCCAGTAAGAGCGGGAGGGGGTACAATGAGCAGTTCTTC,CASKSGRGYNEQFF
.,TRBJ1-4,TRBV29-1,.,TGCAGCGTCACCCGTGGGGGGGGTGCAACTAATGAAAAACTGTTTTTT,CSVTRGGGATNEKLFF
.,TRBJ2-5,TRBV9,TRBD2,TGTGCCAGCAGCGTAGGGTCACTAGCGGGGGTGGAGACCCAGTACTTC,CASSVGSLAGVETQYF
few,TRBJ2-2,TRBV30,.,TGTGCCTGGAGCGACAGGAGGACCGGGGAGCTGTTTTTT,CAWSDRRTGELFF
.,TRBJ1-2,TRBV11-2,.,TGTGCCAGCAGCTTAGCCAGGGGCCCCGGCTACACCTTC,CASSLARGPGYTF
.,TRBJ1-2,TRBV19,TRBD1,TGTGCCAGTAGTCCCACGGGACAGGGTCTGGGCTATGGCTACACCTTC,CASSPTGQGLGYGYTF
.,TRBJ2-7,TRBV19,.,TGTGCCAGTAGTATAGATCTTTTTACCTACGAGCAGTACTTC,CASSIDLFTYEQYF
.,TRBJ1-6,TRBV4-1,.,TGCGCCAGCAGCCAAGATGAGGCCCGCAATTCACCCCTCCACTTT,CASSQDEARNSPLHF
.,TRBJ1-6,TRBV6-1,TRBD1,TGTGCCACAACCCCCCCCAGGGGGCTAGGTTCACCCCTCCACTTT,CATTPPRGLGSPLHF
few,TRBJ2-3,TRBV9,.,TGTGCCAGCAGCGTAGGGCAGGGTAGGACAGATACGCAGTATTTT,CASSVGQGRTDTQYF
.,TRBJ2-1,TRBV15,TRBD1,TGTGCCACCAGCAGGAGGGGGCAGAATGAGCAGTTCTTC,CATSRRGQNEQFF
.,TRBJ2-5,TRBV4-1,TRBD1,TGCGCCAGCAGCGGACGAACCAAGGGACAGGTCGGGGAGACCCAGTACTTC,CASSGRTKGQVGETQYF
.,TRBJ2-3,TRBV28,.,TGTGCCAGCAGTCCCCAGACAGGCACAGATACGCAGTATTTT,CASSPQTGTDTQYF
.,TRBJ2-7,TRBV28,.,TGTGCCAGCAGTTTATTTCGTGTTCGCAGGGACTCCTACGAGCAGTACTTC,CASSLFRVRRDSYEQYF
.,TRBJ2-7,TRBV5-1,.,TGCGCCAGCAGCTTGTTGTCAGGGGCCCGCTACGAGCAGTACTTC,CASSLLSGARYEQYF
.,TRBJ2-5,TRBV28,TRBD1,TGTGCCAGCAGGCTAGACAGGGTACACGAGACCCAGTACTTC,CASRLDRVHETQYF
few,TRBJ2-5,TRBV9,.,TGTGCCAGCAGCCCCCGGGGGATGGAGGAGACCCAGTACTTC,CASSPRGMEETQYF
.,TRBJ1-2,TRBV27,.,TGTGCCAGCAGCCTGAACAGGGCTGGCCTTGGCTACACCTTC,CASSLNRAGLGYTF
.,TRBJ2-1,TRBV10-2,.,TGCGCCAGCAGTGAGCGACTAACTAGCAATGAGCAGTTCTTC,CASSERLTSNEQFF
.,TRBJ2-2,TRBV6-5,.,TGTGCCAGCAGTTATAAACAGGTCACCGGGGAGCTGTTTTTT,CASSYKQVTGELFF
.,TRBJ1-5,TRBV9,.,TGTGCCAGCAGCCCCCAGGGCGGGGTGAATCAGCCCCAGCATTTT,CASSPQGGVNQPQHF
.,TRBJ2-7,TRBV7-2,TRBD2,TGTGCCAGCAGCCTCCAGACTAGCGGGACGTACGAGCAGTACTTC,CASSLQTSGTYEQYF
once,TRBJ2-7,TRBV6-5,TRBD2,TGTGCCAGCACCAGGACTAGCGGGGCCTACGAGCAGTACTTC,CASTRTSGAYEQYF
once,TRBJ2-7,TRBV2,.,TGTGCCAGCAGTCGGGGTCAGATATACGAGCAGTACTTC,CASSRGQIYEQYF
.,TRBJ1-1,TRBV12-5,.,TGTGCTAGTGGTTTGGTAGGGGGCACTGAAGCTTTCTTT,CASGLVGGTEAFF